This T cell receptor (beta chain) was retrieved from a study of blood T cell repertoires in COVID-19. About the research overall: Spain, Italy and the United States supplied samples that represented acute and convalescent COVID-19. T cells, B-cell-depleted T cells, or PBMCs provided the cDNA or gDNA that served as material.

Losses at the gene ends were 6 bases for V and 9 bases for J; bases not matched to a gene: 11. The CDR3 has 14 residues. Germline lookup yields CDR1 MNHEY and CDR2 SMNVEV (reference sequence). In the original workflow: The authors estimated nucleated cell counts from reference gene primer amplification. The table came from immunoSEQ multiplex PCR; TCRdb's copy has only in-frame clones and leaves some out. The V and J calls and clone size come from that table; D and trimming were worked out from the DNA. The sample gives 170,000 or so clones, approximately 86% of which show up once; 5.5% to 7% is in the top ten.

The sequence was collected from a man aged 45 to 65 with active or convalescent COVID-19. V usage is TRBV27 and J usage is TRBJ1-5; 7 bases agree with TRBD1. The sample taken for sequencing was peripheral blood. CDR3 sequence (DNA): TGTGCCAGCAGGCAACAGGGGAATGCTCGGCCCCAGCATTTT. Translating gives CASRQQGNARPQHF.